This is a list of T cell receptor beta chains from one sample in a study of blood T cell repertoires in COVID-19. The table came from immunoSEQ multiplex PCR; TCRdb's copy has only in-frame clones and leaves some out. The sample yields about 260,000 clones, 84% seen once. The sample comprised peripheral blood. The source is a middle-aged woman who had recovered from COVID-19. The CDR3 runs from the conserved cysteine through the conserved F or W. The order of the fields is clone size, V gene, D gene, J gene, CDR3 DNA, CDR3 protein. A D gene is named only where the DNA matches it firmly. Not all rows give a size; the values are once, few, many and, for expanded clones, a class.

clone_size: few
v_call: TRBV6-6
d_call: NA
j_call: TRBJ1-6
cdr3_nt: TGTGCCAGCAGTGCCGCGGGGAGCTCCTATAATTCACCCCTCCACTTT
cdr3_aa: CASSAAGSSYNSPLHF

clone_size: NA
v_call: TRBV11-3
d_call: NA
j_call: TRBJ2-1
cdr3_nt: TGTGCCAGCAGCCAGCAGGATATAACCTACAATGAGCAGTTCTTC
cdr3_aa: CASSQQDITYNEQFF

clone_size: NA
v_call: TRBV20-1
d_call: NA
j_call: TRBJ1-6
cdr3_nt: TGCAGTGCAAGTGAACAGGGACGGAATTCACCCCTCCACTTT
cdr3_aa: CSASEQGRNSPLHF

clone_size: NA
v_call: TRBV2
d_call: TRBD1
j_call: TRBJ2-7
cdr3_nt: TGTGCCAGCACTCGGACAGGGGTAGGCTACGAGCAGTACTTC
cdr3_aa: CASTRTGVGYEQYF

clone_size: NA
v_call: TRBV6-5
d_call: TRBD1
j_call: TRBJ1-2
cdr3_nt: TGTGCCAGCCTAAAACATGAGGGGGCGGTGTGGGGCTACACCTTC
cdr3_aa: CASLKHEGAVWGYTF

clone_size: NA
v_call: TRBV6-5
d_call: TRBD1
j_call: TRBJ1-6
cdr3_nt: TGTGCCAGCAGGACGCCCCGGACAGGGAATTCACCCCTCCACTTT
cdr3_aa: CASRTPRTGNSPLHF

clone_size: once
v_call: TRBV27
d_call: NA
j_call: TRBJ2-5
cdr3_nt: TGTGCCAGCAGTTTGAGACAGGACGGAGAGACCCAGTACTTC
cdr3_aa: CASSLRQDGETQYF

clone_size: NA
v_call: TRBV6-6
d_call: TRBD2
j_call: TRBJ2-3
cdr3_nt: TGTGCCAGCAGTACGACGACTAGCCTCACAGATACGCAGTATTTT
cdr3_aa: CASSTTTSLTDTQYF

clone_size: NA
v_call: TRBV27
d_call: TRBD2
j_call: TRBJ2-1
cdr3_nt: TGTGCCAGCAGTTTATTGTCGAGGACTAGAAGCAATGAGCAGTTCTTC
cdr3_aa: CASSLLSRTRSNEQFF

clone_size: NA
v_call: TRBV20-1
d_call: NA
j_call: TRBJ2-1
cdr3_nt: TGCAGCGTTGAGGTTCGCAATGAGCAGTTCTTC
cdr3_aa: CSVEVRNEQFF

clone_size: NA
v_call: TRBV5-4
d_call: TRBD1
j_call: TRBJ1-6
cdr3_nt: TGTGCCAGCAGCCTCGACAGGGTCAGGAATTCACCCCTCCACTTT
cdr3_aa: CASSLDRVRNSPLHF

clone_size: NA
v_call: TRBV6-4
d_call: NA
j_call: TRBJ1-6
cdr3_nt: TGTGCCAGCAGTGACTCCGGGGGTAGTTCACCCCTCCACTTT
cdr3_aa: CASSDSGGSSPLHF

clone_size: NA
v_call: TRBV6-6
d_call: NA
j_call: TRBJ1-1
cdr3_nt: TGTGCCAGCAGTACGCACACCACTGAAGCTTTCTTT
cdr3_aa: CASSTHTTEAFF

clone_size: NA
v_call: TRBV19
d_call: NA
j_call: TRBJ2-7
cdr3_nt: TGTGCCAGTAGTTCGCAGGGTGTTCCCTACGAGCAGTACTTC
cdr3_aa: CASSSQGVPYEQYF

clone_size: NA
v_call: TRBV11-1
d_call: NA
j_call: TRBJ1-2
cdr3_nt: TGTGCCAGCAGCTTAGTGCCGGGGGATTATGGCTACACCTTC
cdr3_aa: CASSLVPGDYGYTF

clone_size: NA
v_call: TRBV2
d_call: TRBD2
j_call: TRBJ2-3
cdr3_nt: TGTGCCAGCAATGGGGAGCGGGGGGGAGGCGGTACGCAGTATTTT
cdr3_aa: CASNGERGGGGTQYF

clone_size: NA
v_call: TRBV4-1
d_call: NA
j_call: TRBJ2-5
cdr3_nt: TGCGCCAGCAGCAAGGGACTTACTCAAGAGACCCAGTACTTC
cdr3_aa: CASSKGLTQETQYF

clone_size: NA
v_call: TRBV3-1/TRBV3-2
d_call: NA
j_call: TRBJ2-5
cdr3_nt: TGTGCCAGCAGCCAAGACCCCAGGCAAGAGACCCAGTACTTC
cdr3_aa: CASSQDPRQETQYF

clone_size: NA
v_call: TRBV2
d_call: TRBD1
j_call: TRBJ1-2
cdr3_nt: TGTGCCAGCAGCATCCGGGACAGGGGGCGACCTGGGTATGGCTACACCTTC
cdr3_aa: CASSIRDRGRPGYGYTF

clone_size: NA
v_call: TRBV18
d_call: NA
j_call: TRBJ1-6
cdr3_nt: TGTGCCAGCTCACCAGTAACTTGGGGGCCAGGACTTAATTCACCCCTCCACTTT
cdr3_aa: CASSPVTWGPGLNSPLHF

clone_size: NA
v_call: TRBV30
d_call: NA
j_call: TRBJ1-5
cdr3_nt: TGTGCCTGGACTGCCGACAGGCGATTAGGGGGACATAGCAATCAGCCCCAGCATTTT
cdr3_aa: CAWTADRRLGGHSNQPQHF

clone_size: once
v_call: TRBV5-6
d_call: NA
j_call: TRBJ1-5
cdr3_nt: TGTGCCAGCAGCTTACGAGGGTACAATCAGCCCCAGCATTTT
cdr3_aa: CASSLRGYNQPQHF

clone_size: NA
v_call: TRBV28
d_call: NA
j_call: TRBJ2-4
cdr3_nt: TGTGCCAGCATAGGTGAGGGAACCGCCAAAAACATTCAGTACTTC
cdr3_aa: CASIGEGTAKNIQYF

clone_size: NA
v_call: TRBV7-3
d_call: TRBD1
j_call: TRBJ2-2
cdr3_nt: TGTGCCAGCTCTGACGGACAGGGGACCGGGGAGCTGTTTTTT
cdr3_aa: CASSDGQGTGELFF

clone_size: NA
v_call: TRBV9
d_call: TRBD2
j_call: TRBJ2-1
cdr3_nt: TGTGCCAGCAGCGCTAGCGGGGGGTACAATGAGCAGTTCTTC
cdr3_aa: CASSASGGYNEQFF

clone_size: few
v_call: TRBV19
d_call: TRBD1
j_call: TRBJ1-1
cdr3_nt: TGTGCCAGTAGTATTGTCGACAGGGTGGACCCTGAAGCTTTCTTT
cdr3_aa: CASSIVDRVDPEAFF

clone_size: NA
v_call: TRBV21-1
d_call: NA
j_call: TRBJ2-2
cdr3_nt: TGTGCCAGCAGTCAAGGACAGGGAATCCACTCAACGAACACCGGGGAGCTGTTTTTT
cdr3_aa: CASSQGQGIHSTNTGELFF

clone_size: NA
v_call: TRBV7-2
d_call: TRBD2
j_call: TRBJ2-5
cdr3_nt: TGTGCCAGCAGCTCCTCACTTATAGCGGGGCAAGAGACCCAGTACTTC
cdr3_aa: CASSSSLIAGQETQYF

clone_size: few
v_call: TRBV5-6
d_call: NA
j_call: TRBJ1-1
cdr3_nt: TGTGCCAGCAGTTGGGGGCAGGGTACTGAAGCTTTCTTT
cdr3_aa: CASSWGQGTEAFF

clone_size: NA
v_call: TRBV15
d_call: NA
j_call: TRBJ1-6
cdr3_nt: TGTGCCACCAGCAGAGACAGGGTGCCACCCCTCCACTTT
cdr3_aa: CATSRDRVPPLHF

clone_size: NA
v_call: TRBV29-1
d_call: TRBD2
j_call: TRBJ2-5
cdr3_nt: TGCAGCGTTCTAGCGGGGGGCGAGACCCAGTACTTC
cdr3_aa: CSVLAGGETQYF

clone_size: NA
v_call: TRBV30
d_call: NA
j_call: TRBJ1-2
cdr3_nt: TGTGCCTGGAGTGTGGCAACTAACTATGGCTACACCTTC
cdr3_aa: CAWSVATNYGYTF

clone_size: few
v_call: TRBV5-1
d_call: NA
j_call: TRBJ1-4
cdr3_nt: TGCGCCAGCAGCTTGAGGGACACCGGGTCTGAAAAACTGTTTTTT
cdr3_aa: CASSLRDTGSEKLFF

clone_size: NA
v_call: TRBV30
d_call: NA
j_call: TRBJ1-5
cdr3_nt: TGTGCCTGGAGTGTACGGGATCAGTACTCGGATCAGCCCCAGCATTTT
cdr3_aa: CAWSVRDQYSDQPQHF

clone_size: NA
v_call: TRBV6-5
d_call: NA
j_call: TRBJ1-5
cdr3_nt: TGTGCCAGCAGATTCGACAACAATCAGCCCCAGCATTTT
cdr3_aa: CASRFDNNQPQHF

clone_size: NA
v_call: TRBV2
d_call: NA
j_call: TRBJ1-4
cdr3_nt: TGTGCCAGCAGTGAATACGGTCGTTCGTCAACTAATGAAAAACTGTTTTTT
cdr3_aa: CASSEYGRSSTNEKLFF

clone_size: NA
v_call: TRBV7-6
d_call: TRBD1
j_call: TRBJ2-3
cdr3_nt: TGTGCCAGCAGCCCACAGGGGGGACCAGATACGCAGTATTTT
cdr3_aa: CASSPQGGPDTQYF

clone_size: NA
v_call: TRBV29-1
d_call: TRBD2
j_call: TRBJ2-7
cdr3_nt: TGCAGCGTTGAGTGGGGGGGCGAGCAGTACTTC
cdr3_aa: CSVEWGGEQYF

clone_size: NA
v_call: TRBV18
d_call: NA
j_call: TRBJ1-1
cdr3_nt: TGTGCCAGCTCACCTTCGCCAGGTGTATTCAACACTGAAGCTTTCTTT
cdr3_aa: CASSPSPGVFNTEAFF

clone_size: NA
v_call: TRBV6-5
d_call: NA
j_call: TRBJ1-2
cdr3_nt: TGTGCCAGCAGTTTGGGAGTATCCGGCTACACCTTC
cdr3_aa: CASSLGVSGYTF